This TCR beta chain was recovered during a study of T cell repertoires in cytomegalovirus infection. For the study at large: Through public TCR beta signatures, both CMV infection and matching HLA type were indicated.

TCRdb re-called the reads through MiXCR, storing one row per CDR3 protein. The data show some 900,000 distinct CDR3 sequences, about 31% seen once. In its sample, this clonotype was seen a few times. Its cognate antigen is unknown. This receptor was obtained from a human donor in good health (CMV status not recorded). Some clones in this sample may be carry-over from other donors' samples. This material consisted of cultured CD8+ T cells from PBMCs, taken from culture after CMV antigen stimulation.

The CDR3 nucleotides read TGTGCCAGCAGTGCGGGGGCGCCCTACGAGCAGTACGTC. Its translation is CASSAGAPYEQYV. The chain has TRBV6-5 and TRBJ2-7; D might be TRBD2 (7 bases). The germline V gene has CDR1 MNHEY and CDR2 SVGAGI. The V and J ends lost 5 bases and 2 bases respectively, with 10 bases between them. This CDR3 spans 13 amino acids.